The clone carrying this T cell receptor beta chain was found a few times. The antigen is not known. TCRdb used MiXCR to reprocess the reads, holding one entry per CDR3 protein. This table has about 900,000 distinct CDR3 sequences, about 33% appearing once. The source of the sample is a study of T cell repertoires in cytomegalovirus infection. Trimming removed 7 bases at V and 10 bases at J, with 14 bases between. The length of the CDR3 is 12 residues. The gene calls are TRBV12-3 or TRBV12-4 and TRBJ2-1; maybe TRBD2 (5 bases). The clonotype comes from a human donor in good health (CMV status not recorded). Some clones in this sample may be carry-over from other donors' samples. This material consisted of cultured CD8+ T cells from PBMCs, taken from culture after CMV antigen stimulation. For the CDR3, the DNA is TGTGCCAGCACCGGAGGACTCCAGGAGCAGTTCTTC. Translating gives CASTGGLQEQFF.